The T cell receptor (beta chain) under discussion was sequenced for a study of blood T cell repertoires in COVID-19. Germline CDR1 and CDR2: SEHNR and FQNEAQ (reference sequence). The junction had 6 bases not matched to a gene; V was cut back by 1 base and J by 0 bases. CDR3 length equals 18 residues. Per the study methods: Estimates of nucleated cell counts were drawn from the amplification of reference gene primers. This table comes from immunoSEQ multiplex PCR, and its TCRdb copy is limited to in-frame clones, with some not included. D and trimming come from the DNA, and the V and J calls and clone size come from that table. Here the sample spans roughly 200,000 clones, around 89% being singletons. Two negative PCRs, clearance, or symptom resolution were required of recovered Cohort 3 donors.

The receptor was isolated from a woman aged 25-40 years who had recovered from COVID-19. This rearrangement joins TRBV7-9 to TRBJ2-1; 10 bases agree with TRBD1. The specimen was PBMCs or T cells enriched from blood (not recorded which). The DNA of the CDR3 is TGTGCCAGCAGCTTAGTAAGCGGGACAGGGGTCTCCTACAATGAGCAGTTCTTC. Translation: CASSLVSGTGVSYNEQFF. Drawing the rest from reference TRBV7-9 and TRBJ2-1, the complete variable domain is DTGVSQNPRHKITKRGQNVTFRCDPISEHNRLYWYRQTLGQGPEFLTYFQNEAQLEKSRLLSDRFSAERPKGSFSTLEIQRTEQGDSAMYLCASSLVSGTGVSYNEQFFGPGTRLTVL.